This T cell receptor (beta chain) was found in a study of beta chain features in type 1 diabetes. Turning to the study itself: There were some 110 million sorted cells examined across all samples.

Notes on the study in general: Among patients, naive, central memory and Treg TCRB repertoires appeared more similar than among healthy donors. There was a possibility that cDNA sequencing over-represented cells with high TCR expression. Patients with Type 1 diabetes showed moderately but significantly shorter TCRB CDR3s in all four CD4+ subsets.

The germline V gene encodes CDR1 SNHLY and CDR2 FYNNEI. Between the trimmed V and J ends, which lost 4 bases and 5 bases, there was a span of 15 bases. The CDR3 has 15 residues. With regard to this clone: What it binds is unknown.

The sequenced template was cDNA made from the entire isolated RNA. Naive, central memory and regulatory T cell samples averaged roughly 3.7 million immunoSEQ reads each. Clones were sequenced by immunoSEQ multiplex PCR, and TCRdb holds only the in-frame ones, with some missing. The repertoire includes about 28,000 clones, less than 60% of them detected once, and approximately 1.4% sits in the top ten. The TCR comes from a woman aged 18-30 years with type 1 diabetes. The sample taken for sequencing was Tregs from blood. This rearrangement joins TRBV2 to TRBJ1-5; possibly TRBD1 for D (5 bases). This CDR3 is CASSVSTVGYQPQHF. DNA for the CDR3: TGTGCCAGCAGTGTATCGACAGTCGGTTATCAGCCCCAGCATTTT.